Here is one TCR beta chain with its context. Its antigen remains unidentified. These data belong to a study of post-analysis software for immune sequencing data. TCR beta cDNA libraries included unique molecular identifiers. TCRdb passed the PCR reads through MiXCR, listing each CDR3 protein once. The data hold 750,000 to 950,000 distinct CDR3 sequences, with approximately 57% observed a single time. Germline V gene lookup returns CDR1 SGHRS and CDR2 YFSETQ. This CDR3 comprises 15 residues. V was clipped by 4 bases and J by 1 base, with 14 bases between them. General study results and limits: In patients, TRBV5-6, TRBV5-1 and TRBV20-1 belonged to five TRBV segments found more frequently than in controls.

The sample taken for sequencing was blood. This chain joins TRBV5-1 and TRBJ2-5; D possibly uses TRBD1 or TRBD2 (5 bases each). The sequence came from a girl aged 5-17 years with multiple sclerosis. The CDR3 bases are TGCGCCAGCAGCCCGGTCCGGGGCAGCCAAGAGACCCAGTACTTC. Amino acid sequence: CASSPVRGSQETQYF.